The 17 T cell receptor beta chains below come from one sample, sequenced in a study of blood T cell repertoires in COVID-19. Sequencing used immunoSEQ multiplex PCR; TCRdb keeps in-frame clones, though not all of them. The profile shows tens of thousands of clones, roughly 86% of them singletons. Sequencing used peripheral blood. These receptors all stem from a man aged 70-80 years with acute or convalescent COVID-19.

In this sample, this clone turned up once. The V call is TRBV6-6, the J call TRBJ2-5; TRBD2 agrees at 13 bases. The CDR3 consists of 15 residues. Germline V gene data show CDR1 as MNHNY and CDR2 as SVGAGI (reference sequence). J gave up 5 bases and V 6 bases, and 6 bases lay outside the gene matches. CDR3 nucleotides: TGTGCCAGCAGCGGGACTAGCGGGAATGAGGAGACCCAGTACTTC. Translated, it gives CASSGTSGNEETQYF.

This clone was seen a handful of times. The CDR3 loop is CASSPPGTGGEKLFF. CDR3 sequence (DNA): TGTGCCAGCTCACCACCGGGGACAGGGGGCGAAAAACTGTTTTTT. The chain carries TRBV18 and TRBJ1-4; 12 nucleotides match TRBD1. From germline, CDR1 is KGHSH and CDR2 LQKENI. V lost 0 bases to trimming and J lost 8 bases; unmatched junction nucleotides: 1. This CDR3 spans 15 amino acids.

The genes are TRBV28 and TRBJ2-7; possibly TRBD1 for D (6 bases). V gave up 10 bases and J gave up 4 bases, with 17 bases separating them. From germline, CDR1 is MDHEN and CDR2 SYDVKM. The CDR3 totals 13 residues. The CDR3 is CATARTDSYEQYF. The CDR3 DNA reads TGTGCCACTGCCCGGACAGATTCTTACGAGCAGTACTTC.

The V and J genes are TRBV7-2 and TRBJ1-5; weak D call: TRBD1 (5 bases). Trimming removed 3 bases from V and 4 bases from J, with 7 bases in between. The CDR3 length is 13 residues. Germline V gives CDR1 SGHTA, CDR2 FQGNSA. As DNA, the CDR3 is TGTGCCAGCAGCTTGACAGAAAATCAGCCCCAGCATTTT. Encoded protein: CASSLTENQPQHF.

This sequence joins TRBV6-5 and TRBJ2-2, with 7 bases aligning to TRBD1. After removal of 5 bases from V and 0 bases from J, the junction contained 3 bases not matched to a gene. In germline, CDR1 is MNHEY, CDR2 SVGAGI. The CDR3 runs to 15 residues. CDR3 in amino acids: CASSQDRPNTGELFF. The CDR3 coding sequence is TGTGCCAGCAGTCAGGACAGGCCGAACACCGGGGAGCTGTTTTTT.

CDR3 amino acids: CATRPVNNSPLHF. The CDR3 DNA is TGTGCCACCAGGCCGGTAAATAATTCACCCCTCCACTTT. The chain uses TRBV24-1 and TRBJ1-6; D is unresolved. The CDR3 is 13 amino acids. Per the germline V gene, CDR1 is KGHDR and CDR2 is SFDVKD. V lost 7 bases and J lost 5, with 8 bases in between.

The chain employs TRBV3-1 (or the pseudogene TRBV3-2) and TRBJ1-2, with 7 bases that match TRBD1. The germline gives CDR1 LGHDT, CDR2 YNNKEL (reference sequence). V shed 5 bases, J shed 0 bases, and the junction held 3 bases outside the gene matches. The CDR3 is 14 amino acids. The CDR3 nucleotides read TGTGCCAGCAGCACAGGGGTGTCTAACTATGGCTACACCTTC. It translates to CASSTGVSNYGYTF.

The chain recombines TRBV9 with TRBJ2-2, with 8 nucleotides matching TRBD1. V dropped 10 bases and J dropped 4; count of bases not matched to a gene: 12. Per germline, CDR1 SGDLS and CDR2 YYNGEE. The length of the CDR3 is 15 residues. CDR3 amino acids: CASSTLGQVTGELFF. The CDR3 region has the DNA TGTGCCTCCTCCACCTTGGGACAGGTCACCGGGGAGCTGTTTTTT.

This clone was counted once. The CDR3 nucleotides are TGTGCCAGCAGCTTAGCGCGGGAGGTGGGCAATGAGCAGTTCTTC. Residues: CASSLAREVGNEQFF. This rearrangement joins TRBV7-9 to TRBJ2-1; 8 bases fit TRBD2. This CDR3 comprises 15 residues. Germline CDR1 and CDR2: SEHNR and FQNEAQ (reference sequence). V trimming: 0 bases; J trimming: 6 bases; junction bases outside the gene matches: 4.

The genes are TRBV27 and TRBJ2-2, with 7 bases fitting TRBD1. Germline trimming cut 4 bases from V and 3 bases from J; bases unmatched to any gene: 14. Germline V lookup: CDR1 MNHEY, CDR2 SMNVEV (reference sequence). The CDR3 totals 18 residues. The chain's CDR3 is CASSSPTRQGWDTGELFF. The CDR3 nucleotides are TGTGCCAGCAGTTCCCCGACTCGACAGGGTTGGGACACCGGGGAGCTGTTTTTT.

The gene calls are TRBV10-3 and TRBJ1-5, with a weak D call TRBD1 (5 bases). The germline V gene has CDR1 ENHRY and CDR2 SYGVKD. The CDR3 totals 15 residues. V was clipped by 3 bases and J by 4 bases, with 13 bases between them. CDR3 amino acids: CAISDGGANNQPQHF. The CDR3 nucleotides are TGTGCCATCAGTGACGGAGGGGCAAATAATCAGCCCCAGCATTTT.

CDR3 nucleotide sequence: TGTGCCACCCAGGGGGAAGGGGGCACTGAAGCTTTCTTT. It specifies CATQGEGGTEAFF. This chain connects TRBV10-3 to TRBJ1-1, with 7 bases identical to TRBD1. The CDR3 is 13 residues long. V was pared by 10 bases and J by 4 bases, with 9 bases of the junction left unmatched. The germline CDR1 and CDR2 sequences are ENHRY and SYGVKD.

J is TRBJ2-7 and V is TRBV11-2, with 7 bases identical to TRBD2. V gave up 8 bases and J gave up 3 bases; unmatched junction bases: 16. Germline CDR1 SGHAT, CDR2 FQNNGV. This CDR3 is 16 amino acids long. This CDR3 reads CASRKAGFSSHYEQYF. CDR3 DNA sequence: TGTGCCAGCCGAAAAGCGGGGTTCTCGAGTCACTACGAGCAGTACTTC.

The rearrangement links TRBV19 to TRBJ2-6; 7 bases align to TRBD1. Germline CDR1 reads LNHDA; CDR2 reads SQIVND (reference sequence). With V trimmed by 7 bases and J by 4 bases, 7 bases remained unmatched. The CDR3 extends over 15 amino acids. This CDR3 reads CASKSTGTGANVLTF. The CDR3 DNA is TGTGCCAGTAAATCGACAGGGACAGGGGCCAACGTCCTGACTTTC.

This clone was recorded a few times. The chain joins TRBV10-3 to TRBJ2-2; D might be TRBD1 (6 bases). Trimming pared 6 bases from V and 6 bases from J, leaving 11 bases between. Germline values: CDR1 ENHRY, CDR2 SYGVKD. CDR3 size: 13 residues. CDR3 nucleotide sequence: TGTGCCATCAGGGACAGTTCCGCCGGGGAGCTGTTTTTT. Residues: CAIRDSSAGELFF.

The chain recombines TRBV5-5 with TRBJ1-1, with 8 bases identical to TRBD1. V shed 3 bases, J shed 0 bases, and the junction held 4 bases outside the gene matches. CDR1 and CDR2 (germline): SGHKS, YYEKEE (reference sequence). The CDR3 runs 15 residues. As DNA, the CDR3 is TGTGCCAGCAGCTCTAACAGGGGGTTGAACACTGAAGCTTTCTTT. Protein: CASSSNRGLNTEAFF.

V is TRBV5-8 and J is TRBJ1-1; TRBD1 is a possible D gene (5 bases). The CDR3 totals 16 residues. Germline CDR1 and CDR2: SGHTS and YDEGEE. Trimming stripped 4 bases from V and 0 bases from J, with 16 bases between. This CDR3 is CASSPRTPRMNTEAFF. As DNA, the CDR3 is TGTGCCAGCAGCCCGCGGACACCACGAATGAACACTGAAGCTTTCTTT. The full variable domain, with the rest looked up from reference TRBV5-8 and TRBJ1-1, is EAGVTQSPTHLIKTRGQQATLRCSPISGHTSVYWYQQALGLGLQFLLWYDEGEERNRGNFPPRFSGRQFPNYSSELNVNALELEDSALYLCASSPRTPRMNTEAFFGQGTRLTVV.